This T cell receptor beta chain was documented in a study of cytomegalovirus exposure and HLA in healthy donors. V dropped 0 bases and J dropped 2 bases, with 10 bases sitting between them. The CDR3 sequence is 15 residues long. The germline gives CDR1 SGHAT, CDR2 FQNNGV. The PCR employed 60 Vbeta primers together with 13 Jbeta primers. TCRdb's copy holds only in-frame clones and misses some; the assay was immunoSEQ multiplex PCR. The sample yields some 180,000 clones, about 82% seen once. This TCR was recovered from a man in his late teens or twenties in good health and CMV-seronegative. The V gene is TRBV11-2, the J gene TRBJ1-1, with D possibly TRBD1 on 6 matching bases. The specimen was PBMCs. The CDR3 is CASSLDRGRNTEAFF. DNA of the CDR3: TGTGCCAGCAGCTTAGACAGGGGACGTAACACTGAAGCTTTCTTT.